This T cell receptor (beta chain) is from a study of cytomegalovirus exposure and HLA in healthy donors. For the study at large: The 95 million to 120 million unique TCR beta sequences, from roughly 180 million T cells, were found by an earlier analysis.

This clone was observed a handful of times. The target antigen is unknown. Germline loops: CDR1 SGHDT, CDR2 YYEEEE. Trimming took 4 bases from V and 0 from J, leaving 11 bases between them. The CDR3 extends over 15 amino acids. General observations from the study: Some TCR beta chains (roughly 160 of them) were listed as cytomegalovirus-associated. A later analysis linked a missense DCLRE1C variant to TCR beta V- and J-gene trimming.

Amplification used 60 Vbeta primers and 13 Jbeta primers. The method was immunoSEQ multiplex PCR; TCRdb's version includes in-frame clones alone and lacks a portion of them. Of some 170,000 clones in the sample, around four fifths were seen once. Sequenced sample: PBMCs. The source is a woman aged 60-70 years in good health and CMV-seropositive. The genes are TRBV5-6 and TRBJ1-5, with D tentatively TRBD1 (5 bases). DNA of the CDR3: TGTGCCAGCAGCGGAAGACAGTATAGCAATCAGCCCCAGCATTTT. The encoded protein is CASSGRQYSNQPQHF. The full variable domain, its missing parts supplied by reference TRBV5-6 and TRBJ1-5, is DAGVTQSPTHLIKTRGQQVTLRCSPKSGHDTVSWYQQALGQGPQFIFQYYEEEERQRGNFPDRFSGHQFPNYSSELNVNALLLGDSALYLCASSGRQYSNQPQHFGDGTRLSIL.